This entry is about one T cell receptor beta chain. Its antigen is not identified. The sample belongs to a study of T cells in localized non-small cell lung cancer. Overall study results and limits: Among the tissues sampled, uninvolved adjacent lung had the highest T cell clonality, above tumor. Adjacent lung tissue had a median approximately 57 of the top 100 clones found in the tumor.

Produced via immunoSEQ multiplex PCR; TCRdb's table is partial and in-frame only. The sample has about 1,400 clones; over 30% are singletons. CDR3 size: 15 residues. The germline gives CDR1 LNHDA, CDR2 SQIVND (reference sequence). With 3 bases removed from V and 7 bases from J, the gap between germline ends came to 16 bases. Samples of adjacent lung lacking atypia were obtained no closer than 2 cm to the tumor margin. The chain has TRBV19 and TRBJ1-5, with D possibly being TRBD1 (6 bases). This clonotype originated in a woman aged 35-75 years with stage I squamous cell lung carcinoma. Sequences were derived from normal lung tissue next to the tumor, sampled before any cancer treatment. CDR3 protein: CASSIVRAGDQPQHF. The CDR3 DNA follows: TGTGCCAGTAGTATCGTCCGGGCAGGGGACCAGCCCCAGCATTTT. Looking up the rest from reference TRBV19 and TRBJ1-5 gives the full variable domain: DGGITQSPKYLFRKEGQNVTLSCEQNLNHDAMYWYRQDPGQGLRLIYYSQIVNDFQKGDIAEGYSVSREKKESFPLTVTSAQKNPTAFYLCASSIVRAGDQPQHFGDGTRLSIL.